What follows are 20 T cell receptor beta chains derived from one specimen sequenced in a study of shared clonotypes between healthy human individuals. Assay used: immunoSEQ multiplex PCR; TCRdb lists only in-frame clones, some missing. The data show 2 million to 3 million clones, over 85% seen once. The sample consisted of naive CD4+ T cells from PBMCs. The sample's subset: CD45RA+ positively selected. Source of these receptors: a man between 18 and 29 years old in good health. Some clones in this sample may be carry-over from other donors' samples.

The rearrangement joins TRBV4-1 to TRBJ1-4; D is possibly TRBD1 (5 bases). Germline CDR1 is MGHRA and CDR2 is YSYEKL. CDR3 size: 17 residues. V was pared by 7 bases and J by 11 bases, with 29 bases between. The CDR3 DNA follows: TGCGCCAGCACTCCGATCCCGTTAATAGGGGTCGGTGAGAAACTGTTTTTT. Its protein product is CASTPIPLIGVGEKLFF.

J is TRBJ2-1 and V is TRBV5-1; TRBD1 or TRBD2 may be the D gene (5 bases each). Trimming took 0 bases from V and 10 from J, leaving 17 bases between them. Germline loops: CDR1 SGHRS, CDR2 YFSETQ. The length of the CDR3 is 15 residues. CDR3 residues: CASSLVNVVGDEQFF. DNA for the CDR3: TGCGCCAGCAGCTTGGTGAATGTGGTGGGGGACGAGCAGTTCTTC.

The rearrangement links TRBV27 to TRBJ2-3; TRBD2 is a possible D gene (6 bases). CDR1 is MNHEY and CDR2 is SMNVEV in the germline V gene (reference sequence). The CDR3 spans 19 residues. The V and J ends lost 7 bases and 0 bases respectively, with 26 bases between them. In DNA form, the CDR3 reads TGTGCCAGCAAAAAAAGGCGGCCGAAAATTGGGACTAGCACAGATACGCAGTATTTT. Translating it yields CASKKRRPKIGTSTDTQYF.

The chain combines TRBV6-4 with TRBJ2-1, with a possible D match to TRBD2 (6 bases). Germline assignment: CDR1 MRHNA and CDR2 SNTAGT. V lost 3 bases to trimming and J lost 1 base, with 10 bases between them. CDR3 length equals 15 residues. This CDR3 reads CASSDQGGSYNEQFF. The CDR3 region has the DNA TGTGCCAGCAGTGATCAGGGAGGATCCTACAATGAGCAGTTCTTC.

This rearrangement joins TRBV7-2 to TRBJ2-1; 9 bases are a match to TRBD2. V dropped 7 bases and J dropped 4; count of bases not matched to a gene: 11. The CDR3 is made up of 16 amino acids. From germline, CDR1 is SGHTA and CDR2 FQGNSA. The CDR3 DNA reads TGTGCCAGCACGCCTAGCGGGAACGGCGGGTACAATGAGCAGTTCTTC. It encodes CASTPSGNGGYNEQFF. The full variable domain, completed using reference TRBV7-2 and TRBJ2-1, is GAGVSQSPSNKVTEKGKDVELRCDPISGHTALYWYRQSLGQGLEFLIYFQGNSAPDKSGLPSDRFSAERTGGSVSTLTIQRTQQEDSAVYLCASTPSGNGGYNEQFFGPGTRLTVL.

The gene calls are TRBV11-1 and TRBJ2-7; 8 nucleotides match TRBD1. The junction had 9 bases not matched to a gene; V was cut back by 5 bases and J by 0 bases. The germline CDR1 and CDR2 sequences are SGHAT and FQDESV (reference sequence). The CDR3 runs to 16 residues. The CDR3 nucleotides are TGTGCCAGCAGCCTACAGGGGGTGAGCAGCTCCTACGAGCAGTACTTC. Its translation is CASSLQGVSSSYEQYF.

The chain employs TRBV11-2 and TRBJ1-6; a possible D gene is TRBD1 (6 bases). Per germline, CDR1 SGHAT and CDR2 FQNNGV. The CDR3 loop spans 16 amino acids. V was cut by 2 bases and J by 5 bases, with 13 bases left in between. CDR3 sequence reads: CASSLIRTAHNSPLHF. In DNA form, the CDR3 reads TGTGCCAGCAGCTTAATCCGGACAGCTCATAATTCACCCCTCCACTTT.

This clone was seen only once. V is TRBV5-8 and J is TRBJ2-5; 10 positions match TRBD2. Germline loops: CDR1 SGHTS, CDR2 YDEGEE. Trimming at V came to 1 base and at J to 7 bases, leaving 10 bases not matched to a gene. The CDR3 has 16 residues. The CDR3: CASSLRAGGPGGTQYF. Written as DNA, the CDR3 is TGTGCCAGCAGCTTGCGAGCGGGAGGGCCGGGTGGGACCCAGTACTTC.

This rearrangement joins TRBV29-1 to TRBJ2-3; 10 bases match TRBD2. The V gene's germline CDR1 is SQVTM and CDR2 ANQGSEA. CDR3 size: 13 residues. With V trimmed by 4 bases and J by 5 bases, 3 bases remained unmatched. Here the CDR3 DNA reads TGCAGCGTTGGGGCTAGCGGGAGAGATACGCAGTATTTT. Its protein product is CSVGASGRDTQYF.

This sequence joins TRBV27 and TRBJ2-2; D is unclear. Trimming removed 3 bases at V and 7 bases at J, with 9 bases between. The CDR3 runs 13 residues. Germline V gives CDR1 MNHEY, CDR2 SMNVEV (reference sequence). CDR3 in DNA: TGTGCCAGCAGTTTTCGGTGGGGCGGGGAGCTGTTTTTT. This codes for CASSFRWGGELFF.

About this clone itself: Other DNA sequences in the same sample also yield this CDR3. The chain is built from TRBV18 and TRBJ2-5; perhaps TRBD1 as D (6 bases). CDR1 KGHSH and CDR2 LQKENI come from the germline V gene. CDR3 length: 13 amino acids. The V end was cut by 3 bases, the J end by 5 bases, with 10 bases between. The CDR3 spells CASSPNRVETQYF. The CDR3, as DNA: TGTGCCAGCTCACCTAACAGGGTTGAGACCCAGTACTTC.

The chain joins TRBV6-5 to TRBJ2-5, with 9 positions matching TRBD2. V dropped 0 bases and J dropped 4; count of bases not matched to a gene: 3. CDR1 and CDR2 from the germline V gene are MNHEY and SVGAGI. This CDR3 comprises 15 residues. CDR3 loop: CASSYSAGGRETQYF. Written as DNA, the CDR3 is TGTGCCAGCAGTTACTCTGCGGGAGGGAGAGAGACCCAGTACTTC.

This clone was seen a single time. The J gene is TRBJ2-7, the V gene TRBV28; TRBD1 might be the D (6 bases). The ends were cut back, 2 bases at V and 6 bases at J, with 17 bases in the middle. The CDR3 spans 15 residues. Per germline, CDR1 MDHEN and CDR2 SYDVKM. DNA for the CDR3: TGTGCCAGCAGTTTAGTATTAGGGGGTTTGGGCGAGCAGTACTTC. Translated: CASSLVLGGLGEQYF.

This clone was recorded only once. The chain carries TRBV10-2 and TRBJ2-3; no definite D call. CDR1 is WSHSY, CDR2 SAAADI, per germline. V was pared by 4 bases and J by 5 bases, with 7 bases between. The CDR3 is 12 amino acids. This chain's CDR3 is CASSAYRDTQYF. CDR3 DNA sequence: TGCGCCAGCAGTGCCTACCGAGATACGCAGTATTTT.

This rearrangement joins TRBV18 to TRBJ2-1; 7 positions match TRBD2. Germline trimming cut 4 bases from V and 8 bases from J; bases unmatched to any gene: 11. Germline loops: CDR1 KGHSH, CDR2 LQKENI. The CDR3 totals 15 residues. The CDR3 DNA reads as TGTGCCAGCTCACGACAGCGGGATCCCGCCCATGAGCAGTTCTTC. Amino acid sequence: CASSRQRDPAHEQFF.

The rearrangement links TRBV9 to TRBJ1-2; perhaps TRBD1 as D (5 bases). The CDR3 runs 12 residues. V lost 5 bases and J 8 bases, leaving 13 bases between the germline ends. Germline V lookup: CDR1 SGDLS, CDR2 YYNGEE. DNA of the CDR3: TGTGCCAGCAGGGGGCAATCGGAAGGCTACACCTTC. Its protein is CASRGQSEGYTF.

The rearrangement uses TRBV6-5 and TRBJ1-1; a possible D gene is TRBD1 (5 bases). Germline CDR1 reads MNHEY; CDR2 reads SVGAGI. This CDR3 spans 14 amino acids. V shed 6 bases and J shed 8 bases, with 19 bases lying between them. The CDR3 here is CASRSGRVTEEAFF. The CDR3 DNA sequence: TGTGCCAGCAGATCGGGACGAGTCACCGAAGAAGCTTTCTTT.

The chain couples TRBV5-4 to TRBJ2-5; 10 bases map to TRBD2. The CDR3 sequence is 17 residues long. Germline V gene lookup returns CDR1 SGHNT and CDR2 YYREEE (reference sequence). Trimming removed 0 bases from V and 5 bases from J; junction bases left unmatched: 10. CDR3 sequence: CASSLASSSGSLETQYF. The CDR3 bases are TGTGCCAGCAGCTTGGCTTCCTCTAGCGGGAGTCTGGAGACCCAGTACTTC.

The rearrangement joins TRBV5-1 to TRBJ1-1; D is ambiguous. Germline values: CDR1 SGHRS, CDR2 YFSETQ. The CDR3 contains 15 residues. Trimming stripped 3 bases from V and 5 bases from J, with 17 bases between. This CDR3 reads CASSSRPRQGTEAFF. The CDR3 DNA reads TGCGCCAGCAGCTCACGACCGAGACAAGGGACTGAAGCTTTCTTT. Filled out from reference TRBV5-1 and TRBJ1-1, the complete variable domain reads KAGVTQTPRYLIKTRGQQVTLSCSPISGHRSVSWYQQTPGQGLQFLFEYFSETQRNKGNFPGRFSGRQFSNSRSEMNVSTLELGDSALYLCASSSRPRQGTEAFFGQGTRLTVV.

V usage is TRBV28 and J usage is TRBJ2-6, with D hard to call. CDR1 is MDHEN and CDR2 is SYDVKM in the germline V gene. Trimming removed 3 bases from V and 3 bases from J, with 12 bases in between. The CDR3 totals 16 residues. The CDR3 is CASSLAWALGANVLTF. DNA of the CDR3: TGTGCCAGCAGTTTGGCCTGGGCGCTTGGGGCCAACGTCCTGACTTTC.